This TCR beta chain derives from a study of blood T cell repertoires in COVID-19. Study background: Some COVID-19 samples were acute and others convalescent; all came from the United States, Italy and Spain. The cDNA or gDNA used as material had been derived from T cells, B-cell-depleted T cells, or PBMCs.

Those who participated ranged in age from roughly 18 to 90 years and resided in 20 to 30 US areas. The CDR3 extends over 13 amino acids. J gave up 10 bases and V 4 bases, and 6 bases lay outside the gene matches. Germline V lookup: CDR1 LNHDA, CDR2 SQIVND (reference sequence). Authors' methods: For nucleated cells, counts were estimated from reference gene primer amplification. Libraries were prepared by immunoSEQ multiplex PCR; TCRdb keeps only in-frame clonotypes and omits some of them. V and J calls and clone size are as listed in that table; D and trimming were resolved from the DNA. The sample lists roughly 190,000 clones, around 82% occurring once.

The gene calls are TRBV19 and TRBJ2-1; 8 bases fit TRBD2. The sequenced material came from PBMCs or T cells enriched from blood (not recorded which). The clonotype was recovered from a woman aged 55-69 years with acute COVID-19. The CDR3 region has the DNA TGTGCCAGTAGTACGACGCGGGGGGCGGAGCAGTTCTTC. Its translation is CASSTTRGAEQFF. The full variable domain, its missing parts supplied by reference TRBV19 and TRBJ2-1, is DGGITQSPKYLFRKEGQNVTLSCEQNLNHDAMYWYRQDPGQGLRLIYYSQIVNDFQKGDIAEGYSVSREKKESFPLTVTSAQKNPTAFYLCASSTTRGAEQFFGPGTRLTVL.